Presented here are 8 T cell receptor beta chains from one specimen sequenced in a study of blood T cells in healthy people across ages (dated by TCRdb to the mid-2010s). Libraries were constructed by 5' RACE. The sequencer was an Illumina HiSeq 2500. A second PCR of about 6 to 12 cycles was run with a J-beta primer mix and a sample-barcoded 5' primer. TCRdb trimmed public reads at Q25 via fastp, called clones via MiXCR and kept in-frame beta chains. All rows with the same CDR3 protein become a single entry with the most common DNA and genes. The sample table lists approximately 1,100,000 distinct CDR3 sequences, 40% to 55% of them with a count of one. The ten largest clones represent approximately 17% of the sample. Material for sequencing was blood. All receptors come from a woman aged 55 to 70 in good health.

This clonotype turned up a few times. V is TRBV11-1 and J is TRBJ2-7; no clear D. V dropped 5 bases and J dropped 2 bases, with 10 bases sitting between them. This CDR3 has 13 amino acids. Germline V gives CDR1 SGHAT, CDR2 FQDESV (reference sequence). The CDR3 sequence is CASSRPGAYEQYF. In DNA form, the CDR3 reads TGTGCCAGCAGCCGGCCAGGCGCCTACGAGCAGTACTTC.

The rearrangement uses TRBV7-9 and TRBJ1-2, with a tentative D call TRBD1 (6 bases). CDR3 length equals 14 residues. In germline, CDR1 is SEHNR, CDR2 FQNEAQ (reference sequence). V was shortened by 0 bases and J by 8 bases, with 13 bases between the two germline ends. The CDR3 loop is CASSLANDRSGYTF. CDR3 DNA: TGTGCCAGCAGCTTAGCCAATGACAGGTCGGGCTACACCTTC.

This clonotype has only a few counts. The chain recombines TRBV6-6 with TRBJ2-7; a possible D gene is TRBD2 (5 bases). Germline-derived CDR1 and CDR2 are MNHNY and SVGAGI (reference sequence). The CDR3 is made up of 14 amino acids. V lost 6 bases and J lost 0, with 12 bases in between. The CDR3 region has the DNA TGTGCCAGCAGCCACACGACTAACTCCTACGAGCAGTACTTC. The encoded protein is CASSHTTNSYEQYF.

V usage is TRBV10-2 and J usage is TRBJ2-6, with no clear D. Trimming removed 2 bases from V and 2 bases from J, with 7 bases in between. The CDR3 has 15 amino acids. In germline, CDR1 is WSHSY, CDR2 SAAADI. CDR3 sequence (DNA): TGCGCCAGCAGTGAGACCAAACCTGGGGCCAACGTCCTGACTTTC. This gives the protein CASSETKPGANVLTF.

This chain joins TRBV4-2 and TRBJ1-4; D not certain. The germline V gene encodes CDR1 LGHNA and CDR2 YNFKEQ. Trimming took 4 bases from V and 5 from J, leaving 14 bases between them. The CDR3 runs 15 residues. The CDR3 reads CASSRTKSENEKLFF. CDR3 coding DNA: TGTGCCAGCAGCCGGACCAAATCGGAAAATGAAAAACTGTTTTTT.

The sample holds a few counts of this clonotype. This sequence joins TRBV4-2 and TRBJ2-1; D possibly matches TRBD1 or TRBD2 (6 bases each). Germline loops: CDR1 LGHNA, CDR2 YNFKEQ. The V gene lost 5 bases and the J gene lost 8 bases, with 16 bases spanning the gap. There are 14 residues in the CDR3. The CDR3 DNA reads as TGTGCCAGCAGCTTTCAGCGGAGGGGGGATGAGCAGTTCTTC. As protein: CASSFQRRGDEQFF.

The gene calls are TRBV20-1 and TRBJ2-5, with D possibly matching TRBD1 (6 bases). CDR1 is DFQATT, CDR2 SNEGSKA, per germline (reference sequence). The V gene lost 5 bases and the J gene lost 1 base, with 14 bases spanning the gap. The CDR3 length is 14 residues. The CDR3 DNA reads TGCAGTGCTCCCCGGGACACCAGCCAAGAGACCCAGTACTTC. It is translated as CSAPRDTSQETQYF.

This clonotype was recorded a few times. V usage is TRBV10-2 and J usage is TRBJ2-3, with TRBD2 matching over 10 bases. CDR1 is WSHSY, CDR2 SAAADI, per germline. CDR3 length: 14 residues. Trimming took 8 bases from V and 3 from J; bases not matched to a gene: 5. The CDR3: CASSGTSVTDTQYF. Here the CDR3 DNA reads TGCGCCAGCTCCGGGACTAGCGTGACAGATACGCAGTATTTT.